This entry lists 16 T cell receptor beta chains sequenced from one sample in a study of blood T cell repertoires in COVID-19. Method: immunoSEQ multiplex PCR; TCRdb's copy keeps in-frame clones and lacks some. The sample consists of about 300,000 clones, nearly 90% of them appearing once. Sequenced sample: PBMCs or T cells enriched from blood (not recorded which). These receptors came from a woman aged 18-29 years with acute COVID-19.

This clone was seen just once. The V and J genes are TRBV2 and TRBJ1-2, with TRBD1 as a possible D gene (5 bases). Germline V gene lookup returns CDR1 SNHLY and CDR2 FYNNEI. The CDR3 runs to 14 residues. V gave up 3 bases and J gave up 2 bases, with 10 bases separating them. CDR3 nucleotides: TGTGCCAGCAGTGATACAGGAACGAACTATGGCTACACCTTC. This codes for CASSDTGTNYGYTF.

The V gene is TRBV27, the J gene TRBJ1-1; D is unresolved. V lost 6 bases, J lost 4 bases, and 18 bases lay in between. Germline V gene data show CDR1 as MNHEY and CDR2 as SMNVEV (reference sequence). This CDR3 comprises 15 residues. As DNA, the CDR3 is TGTGCCAGCAGGAATCTTCGAGGCGTGGGCACTGAAGCTTTCTTT. This encodes CASRNLRGVGTEAFF.

The chain recombines TRBV2 with TRBJ1-6; D is possibly TRBD1 (5 bases). This CDR3 has 14 amino acids. From germline, CDR1 is SNHLY and CDR2 FYNNEI. V was pared by 6 bases and J by 10 bases, with 16 bases between. The CDR3 spells CASRGQVSRSPLHF. CDR3 DNA: TGTGCCAGCAGGGGGCAGGTATCGAGATCACCCCTCCACTTT.

The V and J genes are TRBV6-1 and TRBJ2-5; 11 bases are a match to TRBD2. CDR3 length: 17 residues. Unmatched junction bases numbered 8, after V lost 0 bases and J lost 5 bases. In germline, CDR1 is MNHNS, CDR2 SASEGT. The CDR3 protein is CASSEAGLAEGEETQYF. CDR3 nucleotide sequence: TGTGCCAGCAGTGAAGCGGGACTAGCGGAGGGGGAGGAGACCCAGTACTTC.

The chain uses TRBV5-1 and TRBJ1-3; 7 nucleotides line up with TRBD1. The V gene's germline CDR1 is SGHRS and CDR2 YFSETQ. This CDR3 region has 16 residues. Trimming at V came to 0 bases and at J to 2 bases, leaving 5 bases not matched to a gene. Written as DNA, the CDR3 is TGCGCCAGCAGCTTGGCCGCGCAGGGGGCTGGAAACACCATATATTTT. Its translation: CASSLAAQGAGNTIYF. Filled out from reference TRBV5-1 and TRBJ1-3, the complete variable domain reads KAGVTQTPRYLIKTRGQQVTLSCSPISGHRSVSWYQQTPGQGLQFLFEYFSETQRNKGNFPGRFSGRQFSNSRSEMNVSTLELGDSALYLCASSLAAQGAGNTIYFGEGSWLTVV.

CDR3 sequence: CASSLAAGGTYEQYF. The CDR3 coding sequence is TGCGCCAGCAGCTTGGCGGCAGGGGGGACCTACGAGCAGTACTTC. The chain joins TRBV5-1 to TRBJ2-7, with a possible D match to TRBD1 (7 bases). The V gene's germline CDR1 is SGHRS and CDR2 YFSETQ. Deletions cut 0 bases from V and 2 bases from J, with 12 bases between. This CDR3 contains 15 residues. Full variable domain (remainder filled in from reference TRBV5-1 and TRBJ2-7): KAGVTQTPRYLIKTRGQQVTLSCSPISGHRSVSWYQQTPGQGLQFLFEYFSETQRNKGNFPGRFSGRQFSNSRSEMNVSTLELGDSALYLCASSLAAGGTYEQYFGPGTRLTVT.

J is TRBJ1-2 and V is TRBV28; D gene unclear. Germline-derived CDR1 and CDR2 are MDHEN and SYDVKM. This CDR3 spans 13 amino acids. Trimming pared 4 bases from V and 5 bases from J, leaving 11 bases between. This chain's CDR3 is CASSYIQLYGYTF. In DNA form, the CDR3 reads TGTGCCAGCAGTTATATCCAGTTATATGGCTACACCTTC.

Written as DNA, the CDR3 is TGCGCCAGCAGCCAAAACCCCCCTACCTACAATGAGCAGTTCTTC. This gives the protein CASSQNPPTYNEQFF. The chain combines TRBV5-1 with TRBJ2-1; D unresolved. This CDR3 region has 15 residues. The germline CDR1 and CDR2 sequences are SGHRS and YFSETQ. Trimming took 4 bases from V and 2 from J, leaving 13 bases between them. Based on the CDR3 plus reference TRBV5-1 and TRBJ2-1, the full variable domain is KAGVTQTPRYLIKTRGQQVTLSCSPISGHRSVSWYQQTPGQGLQFLFEYFSETQRNKGNFPGRFSGRQFSNSRSEMNVSTLELGDSALYLCASSQNPPTYNEQFFGPGTRLTVL.

This clone was recorded once. This chain uses TRBV3-1 (or the pseudogene TRBV3-2) with TRBJ2-3; D perhaps matches TRBD2 (6 bases). V dropped 4 bases and J dropped 6 bases, with 14 bases sitting between them. Germline CDR1 and CDR2: LGHDT and YNNKEL (reference sequence). The CDR3 is 14 residues long. CDR3 loop: CASSRLYSGDTQYF. The CDR3 DNA sequence: TGTGCCAGCAGCCGTCTATATAGCGGCGATACGCAGTATTTT.

V usage is TRBV6-5 and J usage is TRBJ1-5, with D maybe TRBD1 (5 bases). The length of the CDR3 is 15 residues. Germline CDR1 and CDR2: MNHEY and SVGAGI. The V gene lost 2 bases and the J gene lost 2 bases, with 10 bases spanning the gap. The chain's CDR3 is CASSYDGGGNQPQHF. The CDR3 nucleotides read TGTGCCAGCAGTTACGACGGGGGGGGCAATCAGCCCCAGCATTTT.

V is TRBV5-1 and J is TRBJ1-2; 7 nucleotides agree with TRBD1. In germline, CDR1 is SGHRS, CDR2 YFSETQ. The CDR3 is made up of 16 amino acids. V was clipped by 2 bases and J by 0 bases; unmatched bases: 7. This CDR3 is CASSFDRDGTNYGYTF. DNA of the CDR3: TGCGCCAGCAGCTTTGACAGGGACGGAACTAACTATGGCTACACCTTC.

For the CDR3, the DNA is TGTGCCTGGAGTGTCGGTGCAGGGTTTGGTCAGCCCCAGCATTTT. It codes for CAWSVGAGFGQPQHF. The chain couples TRBV30 to TRBJ1-5, with D perhaps matching TRBD1 (5 bases). Germline CDR1 reads GTSNPN; CDR2 reads SVGIG (reference sequence). CDR3 length: 15 residues. Trimming stripped 0 bases from V and 6 bases from J, with 15 bases between.

V and J are TRBV11-3 and TRBJ2-5; TRBD1 aligns across 8 bases. Losses at the gene ends were 3 bases for V and 2 bases for J; bases not matched to a gene: 2. CDR3 size: 14 residues. Per the germline V gene, CDR1 is SGHNT and CDR2 is YENEEA. The CDR3 DNA follows: TGTGCCAGCAGCTTGTACAGGGGGCAAGAGACCCAGTACTTC. Residues: CASSLYRGQETQYF. The whole variable domain, remainder taken from reference TRBV11-3 and TRBJ2-5, is EAGVVQSPRYKIIEKKQPVAFWCNPISGHNTLYWYLQNLGQGPELLIRYENEEAVDDSQLPKDRFSAERLKGVDSTLKIQPAELGDSAVYLCASSLYRGQETQYFGPGTRLLVL.

With respect to this clone: The junction shows a germline mismatch at one end, possibly a read error. The chain links TRBV20-1 to TRBJ2-2, with unresolved D. There are 11 residues in the CDR3. Germline V gene data show CDR1 as DFQATT and CDR2 as SNEGSKA (reference sequence). The CDR3 sequence is CSARDAGELFF. The CDR3 coding sequence is TGCAGTGCAAGAGACGCCGGGGAGCTGTTTTTT.

The chain joins TRBV30 to TRBJ2-5; the D gene is possibly TRBD2 (5 bases). There are 14 residues in the CDR3. Trimming cost V 2 bases and J 4 bases, with 14 bases left between them. Germline V gene lookup returns CDR1 GTSNPN and CDR2 SVGIG (reference sequence). As DNA, the CDR3 is TGTGCCTGGAGTTTTGGAACGGGGAGAGAGACCCAGTACTTC. This codes for CAWSFGTGRETQYF.

The V and J genes are TRBV19 and TRBJ1-1; D may be TRBD1 (5 bases). The CDR3 has 13 amino acids. Trimming pared 4 bases from V and 7 bases from J, leaving 13 bases between. Germline CDR1 and CDR2: LNHDA and SQIVND (reference sequence). The CDR3 region has the DNA TGTGCCAGTAGTACCAGACAGCCCATTGAAGCTTTCTTT. Its translation is CASSTRQPIEAFF.